This T cell receptor (beta chain) stems from a study of blood T cell repertoires in COVID-19. About the study: PBMCs, B-cell-depleted T cells, or T cells provided the cDNA or gDNA that made up the material.

The method was immunoSEQ multiplex PCR; TCRdb's version includes in-frame clones alone and lacks a portion of them. The sample contains about 420,000 clones, about 90% of which appear only once. The CDR3 is made up of 14 amino acids. Trimming removed 4 bases at V and 7 bases at J, with 13 bases between. In germline, CDR1 is MGHDK, CDR2 SYGVNS. Seattle enrolled patients during active infection and tracked them longitudinally. The chain employs TRBV25-1 and TRBJ1-4, with D maybe TRBD1 (5 bases). The clonotype comes from a man aged 18 to 35 with COVID-19, enrolled during active disease. The specimen sequenced was peripheral blood. The DNA of the CDR3 is TGTGCCAGCAGTGTTATCCAGGGAAGTGAAAAACTGTTTTTT. It is translated as CASSVIQGSEKLFF.